This TCR beta chain comes out of a study of siplizumab effects on memory and regulatory T cells. Regarding the study as a whole: It seemed that naive T cells were more diverse than memory cells and were major contributors to the alloresponse. An assignable naive or memory phenotype was lacking in roughly 80-95% of proliferating CD4+ or CD8+ clones. Treg-derived clones made up an average of 68.8% of mappable alloreactive CD4+ clones with siplizumab and over 25% in controls.

Regarding this clone: Its specificity is not known.

V lost 4 bases and J lost 0, with 12 bases in between. The CDR3 runs to 15 residues. Germline loops: CDR1 LNHDA, CDR2 SQIVND (reference sequence). TCRdb's table, derived via immunoSEQ multiplex PCR, lists solely in-frame clones and lacks some. The data contain about 100,000 clones, 91% of them seen just once; the ten biggest clones take up roughly 0.16%. The rearrangement links TRBV19 to TRBJ1-2; possibly TRBD1 for D (6 bases). The sample comprised CD4+ T cells sorted from blood. The sequence derives from a human donor in good health. The CDR3 here is CASSTRTEANYGYTF. The CDR3, as DNA: TGTGCCAGTAGTACCCGGACAGAAGCTAACTATGGCTACACCTTC.